Below, 29 T cell receptor beta chains from the same sample are listed, as sequenced in a study of blood T cells in healthy people across ages. A sample-barcoded 5' primer and a J-beta primer mix were used in a second PCR of about 6 to 12 cycles. TCRdb reanalysed the 5' RACE reads using MiXCR and keeps one entry per CDR3 protein. The data show hundreds of thousands of distinct CDR3 sequences, 50% to 65% seen once. The sample consisted of blood. These receptors were taken from an elderly man in good health.

The chain carries TRBV20-1 and TRBJ2-3, with D hard to call. The CDR3 has 14 residues. V lost 3 bases and J lost 1, with 11 bases in between. Germline CDR1 reads DFQATT; CDR2 reads SNEGSKA (reference sequence). As DNA, the CDR3 is TGCAGTGCTAGTAGTGGGCGTGGCACAGATACGCAGTATTTT. This sequence encodes CSASSGRGTDTQYF.

The chain carries TRBV27 and TRBJ2-7; 9 bases are a match to TRBD2. Judging by the DNA end, TRBJ2-1 fits better; the J call may be wrong. The CDR3 has 16 amino acids. Per germline, CDR1 MNHEY and CDR2 SMNVEV (reference sequence). Written as DNA, the CDR3 is TGTGCCAGCAGTTTATCGGGGCTAGCGGGATTTTATGAGCAGTTCTTC. Translated, it gives CASSLSGLAGFYEQFF.

V and J are TRBV7-3 and TRBJ2-5; 7 bases match TRBD1. V lost 0 bases and J lost 1; bases outside the gene matches: 5. Germline CDR1 SGHTA, CDR2 FQGTGA. CDR3 length equals 16 residues. CDR3 sequence reads: CASSLTPTGPQETQYF. DNA of the CDR3: TGTGCCAGCAGCTTAACGCCGACAGGGCCCCAAGAGACCCAGTACTTC.

This chain uses TRBV20-1 with TRBJ2-1, with D tentatively TRBD1 (5 bases). The V and J ends lost 4 bases and 5 bases respectively, with 9 bases between them. This CDR3 has 12 amino acids. Looked up from germline, CDR1 is DFQATT and CDR2 is SNEGSKA (reference sequence). CDR3 residues: CSATRQNNEQFF. The DNA for the CDR3 is TGCAGTGCTACCCGACAGAACAATGAGCAGTTCTTC.

J is TRBJ2-2 and V is TRBV5-1, with D tentatively TRBD1 (6 bases). CDR3 length: 16 residues. The germline V gene has CDR1 SGHRS and CDR2 YFSETQ. V was cut by 4 bases and J by 0 bases, with 13 bases left in between. The CDR3 DNA sequence: TGCGCCAGCAGCGTCAGGGGTGTCGCGAACACCGGGGAGCTGTTTTTT. It translates to CASSVRGVANTGELFF.

V gene TRBV7-9 combines with J gene TRBJ2-5; D may be TRBD1 (6 bases). In germline, CDR1 is SEHNR, CDR2 FQNEAQ (reference sequence). Trimming took 5 bases from V and 3 from J, leaving 13 bases between them. This CDR3 has 14 residues. CDR3 DNA sequence: TGTGCCAGCAGCACCATACAGGGTAAAGAGACCCAGTACTTC. Amino acids: CASSTIQGKETQYF.

The rearrangement uses TRBV20-1 and TRBJ2-5; tentatively, D is TRBD2 (5 bases). CDR1 and CDR2 (germline): DFQATT, SNEGSKA (reference sequence). V dropped 8 bases and J dropped 0 bases, with 10 bases sitting between them. This CDR3 comprises 12 residues. CDR3 amino acids: CSSRGNQETQYF. In DNA, the CDR3 is TGCAGTTCGAGAGGGAACCAAGAGACCCAGTACTTC.

This clonotype has a count of ten or more. V usage is TRBV20-1 and J usage is TRBJ1-6; 11 bases agree with TRBD1. Losses at the gene ends were 1 base for V and 7 bases for J; bases not matched to a gene: 3. The germline gives CDR1 DFQATT, CDR2 SNEGSKA (reference sequence). The CDR3 is 15 residues long. The CDR3 is CSARVGQGDNSPLHF. CDR3 nucleotide sequence: TGCAGTGCTAGAGTGGGACAGGGGGACAATTCACCCCTCCACTTT.

This clonotype was detected only a few times. This sequence joins TRBV14 and TRBJ2-7, with D unresolved. Trimming took 6 bases from V and 2 from J, leaving 11 bases between them. CDR1 is SGHDN, CDR2 FVKESK, per germline. The length of the CDR3 is 13 residues. The CDR3 DNA follows: TGTGCCAGCAGTCGGGCGGTTACCTACGAGCAGTACTTC. This translates into CASSRAVTYEQYF.

The chain links TRBV6-2 or TRBV6-3 to TRBJ2-1; 10 positions agree with TRBD2. The V segment lost 2 bases and the J segment 5 bases; nucleotides outside the gene matches: 9. Germline values: CDR1 MNHEY, CDR2 SVGEGT. This CDR3 contains 17 residues. DNA for the CDR3: TGTGCCAGCAGTTACGCCAGCGGGAGGGCCTTCAACAATGAGCAGTTCTTC. Its protein is CASSYASGRAFNNEQFF.

CDR3 region: CSARGKGSPLQETQYF. CDR3 coding DNA: TGCAGTGCTAGAGGGAAGGGCAGTCCTCTCCAAGAGACCCAGTACTTC. The chain links TRBV20-1 to TRBJ2-5; D uncertain. Between the trimmed V and J ends, which lost 1 base and 1 base, there was a span of 16 bases. The germline V gene encodes CDR1 DFQATT and CDR2 SNEGSKA (reference sequence). CDR3 length: 16 amino acids.

This clonotype was counted only a few times. The V gene is TRBV6-1, the J gene TRBJ2-3; possibly TRBD1 for D (6 bases). Trimming took 4 bases from V and 6 from J, leaving 8 bases between them. CDR1 is MNHNS and CDR2 is SASEGT in the germline V gene. This CDR3 comprises 12 residues. The DNA of the CDR3 is TGTGCCAGCAGTGTAAGGGGGGATACGCAGTATTTT. This sequence encodes CASSVRGDTQYF.

The chain has TRBV4-1 and TRBJ2-1; D remains ambiguous. The length of the CDR3 is 15 residues. Looked up from germline, CDR1 is MGHRA and CDR2 is YSYEKL. V lost 4 bases, J lost 3 bases, and 13 bases lay in between. The CDR3 region is CASSPPGRYYNEQFF. The CDR3 DNA follows: TGCGCCAGCAGCCCTCCGGGTAGATACTACAATGAGCAGTTCTTC.

This chain connects TRBV5-1 to TRBJ2-4, with a tentative D call TRBD2 (6 bases). Germline values: CDR1 SGHRS, CDR2 YFSETQ. The V end was cut by 0 bases, the J end by 7 bases, with 11 bases between. The CDR3 is made up of 14 amino acids. The CDR3 coding sequence is TGCGCCAGCAGCTTGGATCCGGGGGTCAACATTCAGTACTTC. Encoded protein: CASSLDPGVNIQYF.

This rearrangement joins TRBV29-1 to TRBJ2-6; the D gene is possibly TRBD1 (5 bases). This CDR3 region has 18 residues. Germline values: CDR1 SQVTM, CDR2 ANQGSEA. V was trimmed by 6 bases and J by 4 bases, leaving 25 bases between them. In nucleotides, the CDR3 is TGCAGCGTGGGGCGGCTTGGCGATTCCTCCCCCGGGGCCAACGTCCTGACTTTC. This sequence encodes CSVGRLGDSSPGANVLTF.

The chain employs TRBV5-1 and TRBJ1-4, with D unclear. Trimming removed 3 bases from V and 0 bases from J, with 9 bases in between. Germline assignment: CDR1 SGHRS and CDR2 YFSETQ. The CDR3 loop spans 15 amino acids. Here the CDR3 reads CASSSRITTNEKLFF. CDR3 nucleotides: TGCGCCAGCAGCTCCCGGATCACAACTAATGAAAAACTGTTTTTT.

This clonotype was seen more than once but under ten times. The chain uses TRBV4-2 and TRBJ2-1; D is perhaps TRBD1 or TRBD2 (6 bases each). In germline, CDR1 is LGHNA, CDR2 YNFKEQ. CDR3 length: 18 residues. With 0 bases removed from V and 9 bases from J, the gap between germline ends came to 24 bases. The chain's CDR3 is CASSQDPLVGGKGTEQFF. The DNA for the CDR3 is TGTGCCAGCAGCCAAGACCCGCTAGTCGGGGGCAAAGGGACTGAGCAGTTCTTC.

In this sample, this clonotype turned up a few times. One end of the junction is discordant with germline, which a read error may explain. CDR3 DNA sequence: TGTGCCAGCAGCGGCAGACTAGCGAATGAGCGGTTCTTC. Amino acid sequence: CASSGRLANERFF. This chain joins TRBV7-8 and TRBJ2-1; 8 bases are shared with TRBD2. Germline CDR1 reads SGHVS; CDR2 reads FQNEAQ. The CDR3 is made up of 13 amino acids.

The chain uses TRBV27 and TRBJ2-3, with a possible D match to TRBD1 (6 bases). This CDR3 spans 13 amino acids. CDR1 and CDR2 (germline): MNHEY, SMNVEV (reference sequence). The V and J ends lost 8 bases and 8 bases respectively, with 17 bases between them. The CDR3 loop is CASRYTARGTQYF. CDR3 bases: TGTGCCAGCCGGTATACGGCCAGGGGTACGCAGTATTTT.

V gene TRBV7-2 combines with J gene TRBJ1-5; TRBD1 matches 9 bases. CDR1 and CDR2 from the germline V gene are SGHTA and FQGNSA. The junction had 12 bases not matched to a gene; V was cut back by 3 bases and J by 3 bases. This CDR3 has 18 amino acids. The CDR3, as DNA: TGTGCCAGCAGCTTGGTGGGGACAGGGAAAGGGTACAATCAGCCCCAGCATTTT. The encoded protein is CASSLVGTGKGYNQPQHF.

This clonotype has a handful of counts. This rearrangement joins TRBV5-1 to TRBJ1-2; D is unresolved. Trimming pared 2 bases from V and 2 bases from J, leaving 10 bases between. The V gene's germline CDR1 is SGHRS and CDR2 YFSETQ. The CDR3 consists of 14 residues. The chain's CDR3 is CASSFSRQNYGYTF. CDR3 coding DNA: TGCGCCAGCAGCTTCTCCCGGCAGAACTATGGCTACACCTTC.

The genes are TRBV9 and TRBJ2-1, with TRBD1 matching 10 bases. The DNA end is more similar to TRBJ2-7, so the J call may be wrong. The length of the CDR3 is 13 residues. Germline loops: CDR1 SGDLS, CDR2 YYNGEE. The CDR3 loop reads CASRRDRGGEQYF. The CDR3 bases are TGTGCCAGCAGACGGGACAGGGGAGGCGAGCAGTACTTC.

This clonotype was picked up a small number of times. The CDR3: CSVGEEGYTF. For the CDR3, the DNA is TGCAGCGTTGGTGAAGAAGGCTACACCTTC. The rearrangement joins TRBV29-1 to TRBJ1-2; D gene ambiguous. V was cut by 4 bases and J by 8 bases, with 8 bases left in between. The germline CDR1 and CDR2 sequences are SQVTM and ANQGSEA. The CDR3 length is 10 residues.

The chain is built from TRBV5-1 and TRBJ2-1; 7 nucleotides match TRBD1. In germline, CDR1 is SGHRS, CDR2 YFSETQ. V gave up 3 bases and J gave up 2 bases; unmatched junction bases: 5. The CDR3 sequence is 15 residues long. The CDR3 loop is CASSYTGTAYNEQFF. Here the CDR3 DNA reads TGCGCCAGCAGCTACACCGGGACAGCCTACAATGAGCAGTTCTTC. The whole variable domain, filled in from reference TRBV5-1 and TRBJ2-1, reads KAGVTQTPRYLIKTRGQQVTLSCSPISGHRSVSWYQQTPGQGLQFLFEYFSETQRNKGNFPGRFSGRQFSNSRSEMNVSTLELGDSALYLCASSYTGTAYNEQFFGPGTRLTVL.

The chain employs TRBV12-3 or TRBV12-4 and TRBJ2-7; 7 nucleotides align to TRBD1. Trimming at V came to 2 bases and at J to 3 bases, leaving 10 bases not matched to a gene. This CDR3 has 16 residues. CDR3 in DNA: TGTGCCAGCAGTTTAAGGCCGGCCAGGGGGAACTACGAGCAGTACTTC. As protein: CASSLRPARGNYEQYF.

This clonotype has a handful of counts. The chain carries TRBV10-3 and TRBJ2-4; TRBD1 agrees at 9 bases. The CDR3 is 15 amino acids. Germline V gene sequence: CDR1 ENHRY, CDR2 SYGVKD. After removal of 4 bases from V and 2 bases from J, the junction contained 3 bases not matched to a gene. The CDR3 nucleotides read TGTGCCATCAGTGGGGACAGGGATACCAAAAACATTCAGTACTTC. Translation: CAISGDRDTKNIQYF.

The V call is TRBV28, the J call TRBJ2-7; the D gene is possibly TRBD1 (6 bases). Germline values: CDR1 MDHEN, CDR2 SYDVKM. The CDR3 totals 17 residues. V was clipped by 2 bases and J by 0 bases, with 17 bases between them. CDR3 in amino acids: CASSLRGRQSSSYEQYF. For the CDR3, the DNA is TGTGCCAGCAGTTTAAGGGGGAGACAGTCGAGCTCCTACGAGCAGTACTTC.

This clonotype was picked up many times. The chain uses TRBV7-9 and TRBJ2-5; a possible D gene is TRBD2 (7 bases). Germline-derived CDR1 and CDR2 are SEHNR and FQNEAQ (reference sequence). V was pared by 5 bases and J by 1 base, with 17 bases between. The CDR3 sequence is 16 residues long. CDR3 in DNA: TGTGCCAGCAGCACCCCCAGGGGAGGGATCCAAGAGACCCAGTACTTC. The encoded protein is CASSTPRGGIQETQYF.

This sequence joins TRBV2 and TRBJ2-7; D is ambiguous. Germline CDR1 and CDR2: SNHLY and FYNNEI. The CDR3 spans 13 residues. Between the trimmed V and J ends, which lost 3 bases and 7 bases, there was a span of 13 bases. The CDR3 region has the DNA TGTGCCAGCAGTGATAGGCCCAGCAGTGAGCAGTACTTC. This codes for CASSDRPSSEQYF. The full variable domain, completed using reference TRBV2 and TRBJ2-7, is EPEVTQTPSHQVTQMGQEVILRCVPISNHLYFYWYRQILGQKVEFLVSFYNNEISEKSEIFDDQFSVERPDGSNFTLKIRSTKLEDSAMYFCASSDRPSSEQYFGPGTRLTVT.